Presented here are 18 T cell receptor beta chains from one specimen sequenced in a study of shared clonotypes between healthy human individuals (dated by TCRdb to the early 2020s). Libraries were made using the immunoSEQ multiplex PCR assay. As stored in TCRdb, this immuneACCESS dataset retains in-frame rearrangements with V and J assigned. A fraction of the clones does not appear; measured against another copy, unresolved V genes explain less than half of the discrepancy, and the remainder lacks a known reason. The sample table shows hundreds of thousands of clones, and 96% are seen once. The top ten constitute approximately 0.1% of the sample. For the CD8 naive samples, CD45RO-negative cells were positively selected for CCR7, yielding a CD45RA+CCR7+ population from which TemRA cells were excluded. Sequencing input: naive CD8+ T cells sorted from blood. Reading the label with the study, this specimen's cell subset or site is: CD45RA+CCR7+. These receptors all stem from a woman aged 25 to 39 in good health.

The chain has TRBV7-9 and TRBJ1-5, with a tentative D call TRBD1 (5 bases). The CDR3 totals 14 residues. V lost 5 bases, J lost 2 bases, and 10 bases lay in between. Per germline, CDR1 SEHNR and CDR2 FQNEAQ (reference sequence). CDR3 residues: CASSGTNGNQPQHF. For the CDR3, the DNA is TGTGCCAGCAGCGGGACTAACGGCAATCAGCCCCAGCATTTT.

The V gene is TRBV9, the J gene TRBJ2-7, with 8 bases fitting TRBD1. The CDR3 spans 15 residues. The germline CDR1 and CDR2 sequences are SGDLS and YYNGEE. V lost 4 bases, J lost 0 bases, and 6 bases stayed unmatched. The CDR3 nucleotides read TGTGCCAGCAGCCTTCGGACAGGGAGCTCCTACGAGCAGTACTTC. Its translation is CASSLRTGSSYEQYF.

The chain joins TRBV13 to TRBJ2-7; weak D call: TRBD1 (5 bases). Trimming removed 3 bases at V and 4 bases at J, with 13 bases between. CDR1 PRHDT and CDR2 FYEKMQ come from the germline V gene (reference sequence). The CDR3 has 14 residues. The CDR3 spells CASSLPRDGYEQYF. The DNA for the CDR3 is TGTGCCAGCAGCTTGCCCAGGGATGGATACGAGCAGTACTTC.

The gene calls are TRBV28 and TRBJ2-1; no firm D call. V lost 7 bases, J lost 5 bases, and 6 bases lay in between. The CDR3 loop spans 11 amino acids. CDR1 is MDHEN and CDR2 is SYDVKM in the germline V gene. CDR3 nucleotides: TGTGCCAGCAACATTAACAATGAGCAGTTCTTC. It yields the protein CASNINNEQFF.

This CDR3 is CASNRIGGKAGELFF. In DNA form, the CDR3 reads TGTGCCAGCAACCGAATTGGCGGGAAGGCCGGGGAGCTGTTTTTT. V gene TRBV27 combines with J gene TRBJ2-2, with a tentative D call TRBD2 (6 bases). The CDR3 covers 15 residues. Per the germline V gene, CDR1 is MNHEY and CDR2 is SMNVEV (reference sequence). V lost 7 bases and J 6 bases, leaving 18 bases between the germline ends.

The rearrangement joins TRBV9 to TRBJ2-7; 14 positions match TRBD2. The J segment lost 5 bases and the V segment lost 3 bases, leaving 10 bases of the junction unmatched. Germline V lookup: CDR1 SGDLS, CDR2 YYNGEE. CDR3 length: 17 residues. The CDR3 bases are TGTGCCAGCAGCGAAACCGGGACTAGCGGGAGTACCCACGAGCAGTACTTC. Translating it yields CASSETGTSGSTHEQYF.

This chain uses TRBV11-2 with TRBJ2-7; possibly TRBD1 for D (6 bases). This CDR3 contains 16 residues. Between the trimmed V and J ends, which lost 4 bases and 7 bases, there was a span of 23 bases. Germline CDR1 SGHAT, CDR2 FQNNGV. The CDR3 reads CASSSGPSGGYWEQYF. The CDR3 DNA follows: TGTGCCAGCAGCTCAGGACCCAGTGGGGGCTATTGGGAGCAGTACTTC.

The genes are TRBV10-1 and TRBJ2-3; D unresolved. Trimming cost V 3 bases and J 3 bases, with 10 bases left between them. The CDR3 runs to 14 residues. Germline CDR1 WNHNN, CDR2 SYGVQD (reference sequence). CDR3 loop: CASSDSMRTDTQYF. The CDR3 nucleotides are TGCGCCAGCAGTGACAGCATGAGGACAGATACGCAGTATTTT.

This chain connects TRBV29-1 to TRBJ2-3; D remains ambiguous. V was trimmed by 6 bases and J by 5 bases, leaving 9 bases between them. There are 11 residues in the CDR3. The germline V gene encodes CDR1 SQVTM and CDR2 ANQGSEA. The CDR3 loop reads CSVPFGDTQYF. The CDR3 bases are TGCAGCGTCCCCTTTGGAGATACGCAGTATTTT.

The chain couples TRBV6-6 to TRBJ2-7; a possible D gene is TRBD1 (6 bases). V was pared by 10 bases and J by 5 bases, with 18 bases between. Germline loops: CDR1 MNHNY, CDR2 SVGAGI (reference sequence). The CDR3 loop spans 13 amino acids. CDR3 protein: CAKETGIVDEQYF. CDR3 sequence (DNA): TGTGCCAAAGAGACAGGTATCGTCGACGAGCAGTACTTC.

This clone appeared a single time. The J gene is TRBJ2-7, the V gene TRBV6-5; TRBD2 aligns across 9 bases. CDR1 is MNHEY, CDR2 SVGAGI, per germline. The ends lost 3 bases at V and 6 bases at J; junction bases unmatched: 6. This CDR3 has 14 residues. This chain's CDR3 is CASSYGTSSLEQYF. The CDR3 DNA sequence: TGTGCCAGCAGTTATGGGACTAGCTCGCTCGAGCAGTACTTC.

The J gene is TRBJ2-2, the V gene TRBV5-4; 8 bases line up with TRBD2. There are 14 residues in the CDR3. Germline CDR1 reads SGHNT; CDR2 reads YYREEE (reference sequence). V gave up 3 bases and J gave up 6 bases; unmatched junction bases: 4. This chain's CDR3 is CASSSSGRPGELFF. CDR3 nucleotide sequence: TGTGCCAGCAGCTCCAGCGGGAGACCCGGGGAGCTGTTTTTT.

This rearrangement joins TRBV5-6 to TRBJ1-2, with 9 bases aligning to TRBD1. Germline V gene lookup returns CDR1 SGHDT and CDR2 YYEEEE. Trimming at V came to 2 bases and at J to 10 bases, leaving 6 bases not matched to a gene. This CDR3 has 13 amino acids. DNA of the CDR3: TGTGCCAGCAGCTTCCGGGACAGGGTCGCCTACACCTTC. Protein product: CASSFRDRVAYTF.

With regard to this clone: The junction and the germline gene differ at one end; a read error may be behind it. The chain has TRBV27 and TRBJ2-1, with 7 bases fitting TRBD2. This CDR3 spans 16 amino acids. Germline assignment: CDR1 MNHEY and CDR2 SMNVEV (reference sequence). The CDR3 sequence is CASSLSSSGGYNEQFF. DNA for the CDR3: TGTGCCAGCAGTCTATCCTCTAGCGGCGGCTACAATGAGCAGTTCTTC.

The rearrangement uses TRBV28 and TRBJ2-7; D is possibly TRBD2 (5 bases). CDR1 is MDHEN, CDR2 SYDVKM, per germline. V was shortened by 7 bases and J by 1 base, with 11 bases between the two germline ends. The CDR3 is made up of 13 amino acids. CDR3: CASTQSGSYEQYF. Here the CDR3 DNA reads TGTGCCAGCACCCAAAGCGGATCCTACGAGCAGTACTTC.

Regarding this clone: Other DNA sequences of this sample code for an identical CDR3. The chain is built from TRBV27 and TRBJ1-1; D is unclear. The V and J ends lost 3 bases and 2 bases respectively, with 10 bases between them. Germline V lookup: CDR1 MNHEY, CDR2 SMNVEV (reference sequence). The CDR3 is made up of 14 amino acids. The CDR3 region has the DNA TGTGCCAGCAGTTTTATCGGCGCAAACACTGAAGCTTTCTTT. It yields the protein CASSFIGANTEAFF.

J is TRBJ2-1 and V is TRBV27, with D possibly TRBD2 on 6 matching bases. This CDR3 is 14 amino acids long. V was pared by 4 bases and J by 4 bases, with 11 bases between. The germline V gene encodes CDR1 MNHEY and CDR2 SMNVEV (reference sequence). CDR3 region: CASSSGLTYNEQFF. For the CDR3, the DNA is TGTGCCAGCAGTTCGGGACTCACATACAATGAGCAGTTCTTC.

The CDR3 nucleotides read TGTGCCAGCAGTGATACTAGCGGGAGGGCGTACGAGCAGTACTTC. It specifies CASSDTSGRAYEQYF. The chain uses TRBV2 and TRBJ2-7, with TRBD2 matching over 13 bases. The CDR3 is 15 amino acids. Germline CDR1 SNHLY, CDR2 FYNNEI. J gave up 4 bases and V 3 bases, and 3 bases lay outside the gene matches.